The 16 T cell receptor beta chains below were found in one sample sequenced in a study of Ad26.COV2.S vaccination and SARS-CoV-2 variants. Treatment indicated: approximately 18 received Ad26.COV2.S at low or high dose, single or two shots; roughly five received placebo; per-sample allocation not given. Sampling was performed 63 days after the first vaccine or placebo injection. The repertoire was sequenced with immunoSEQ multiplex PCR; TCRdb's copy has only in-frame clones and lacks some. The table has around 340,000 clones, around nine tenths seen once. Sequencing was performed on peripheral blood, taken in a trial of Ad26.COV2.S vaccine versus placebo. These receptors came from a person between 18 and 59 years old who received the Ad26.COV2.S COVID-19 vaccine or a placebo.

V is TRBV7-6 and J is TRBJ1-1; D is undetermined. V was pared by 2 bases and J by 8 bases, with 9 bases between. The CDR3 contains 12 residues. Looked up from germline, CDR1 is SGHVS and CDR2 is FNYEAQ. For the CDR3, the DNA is TGTGCCAGCAGCTTAAAAGGGAACGAAGCTTTCTTT. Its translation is CASSLKGNEAFF.

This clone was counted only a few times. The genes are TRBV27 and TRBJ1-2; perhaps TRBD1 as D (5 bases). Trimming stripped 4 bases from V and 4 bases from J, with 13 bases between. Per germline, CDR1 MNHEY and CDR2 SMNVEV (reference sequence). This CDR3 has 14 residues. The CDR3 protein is CASSSGPNPYGYTF. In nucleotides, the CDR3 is TGTGCCAGCAGTTCGGGGCCAAACCCCTATGGCTACACCTTC.

The CDR3 reads CASLRRAGELFF. The CDR3 nucleotides read TGTGCCAGCCTGCGGCGAGCCGGGGAGCTGTTTTTT. This chain links TRBV28 with TRBJ2-2; no clear D gene. With 8 bases removed from V and 6 bases from J, the gap between germline ends came to 10 bases. CDR3 length equals 12 residues. The germline V gene encodes CDR1 MDHEN and CDR2 SYDVKM.

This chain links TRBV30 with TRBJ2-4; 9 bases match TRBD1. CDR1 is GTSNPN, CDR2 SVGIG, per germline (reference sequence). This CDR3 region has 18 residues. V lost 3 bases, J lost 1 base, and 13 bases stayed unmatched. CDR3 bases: TGTGCCTGGAGCGGGACAGGGTTTTTTGGCTTGGCCAAAAACATTCAGTACTTC. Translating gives CAWSGTGFFGLAKNIQYF.

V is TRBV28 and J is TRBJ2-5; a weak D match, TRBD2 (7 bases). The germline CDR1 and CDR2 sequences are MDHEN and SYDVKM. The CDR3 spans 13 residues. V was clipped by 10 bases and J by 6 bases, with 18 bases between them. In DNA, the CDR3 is TGTGCCACCCTGCCGGGGGGCGTAAAGACCCAGTACTTC. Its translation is CATLPGGVKTQYF.

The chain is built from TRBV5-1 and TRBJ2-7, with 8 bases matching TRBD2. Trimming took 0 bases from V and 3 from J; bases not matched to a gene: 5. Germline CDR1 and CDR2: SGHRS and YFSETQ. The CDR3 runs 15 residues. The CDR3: CASSLDPAGDYEQYF. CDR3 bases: TGCGCCAGCAGCTTGGATCCAGCGGGAGACTACGAGCAGTACTTC.

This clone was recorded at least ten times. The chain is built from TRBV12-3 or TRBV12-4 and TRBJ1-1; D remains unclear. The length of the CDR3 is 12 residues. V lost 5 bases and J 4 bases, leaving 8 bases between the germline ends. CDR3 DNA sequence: TGTGCCAGCAGTAAAGGGTTCACTGAAGCTTTCTTT. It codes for CASSKGFTEAFF.

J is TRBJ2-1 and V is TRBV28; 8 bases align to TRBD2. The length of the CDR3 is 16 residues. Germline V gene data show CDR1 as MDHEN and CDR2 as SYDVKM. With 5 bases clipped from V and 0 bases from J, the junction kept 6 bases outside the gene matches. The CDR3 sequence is CASSLLAGSSYNEQFF. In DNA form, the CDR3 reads TGTGCCAGCAGTCTCTTAGCGGGGAGCTCCTACAATGAGCAGTTCTTC.

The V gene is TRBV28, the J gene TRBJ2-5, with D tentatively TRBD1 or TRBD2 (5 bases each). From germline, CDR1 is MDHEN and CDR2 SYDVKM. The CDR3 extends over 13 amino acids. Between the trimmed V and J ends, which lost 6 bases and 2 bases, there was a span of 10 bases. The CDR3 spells CASSEGIQETQYF. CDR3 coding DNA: TGTGCCAGCAGCGAGGGGATTCAAGAGACCCAGTACTTC.

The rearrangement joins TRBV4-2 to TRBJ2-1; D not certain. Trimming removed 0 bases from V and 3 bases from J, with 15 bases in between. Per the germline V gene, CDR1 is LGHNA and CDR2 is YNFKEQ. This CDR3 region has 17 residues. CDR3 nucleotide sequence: TGTGCCAGCAGCCAAGACTTGCCCTCTGGCAACTACAATGAGCAGTTCTTC. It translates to CASSQDLPSGNYNEQFF.

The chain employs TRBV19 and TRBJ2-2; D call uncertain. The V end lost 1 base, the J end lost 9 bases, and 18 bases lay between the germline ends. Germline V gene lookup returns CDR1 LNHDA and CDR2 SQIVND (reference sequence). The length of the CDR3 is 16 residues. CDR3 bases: TGTGCCAGTAGTATAGGCGGAGTGCTCTCCCCCCGGGAGCTGTTTTTT. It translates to CASSIGGVLSPRELFF.

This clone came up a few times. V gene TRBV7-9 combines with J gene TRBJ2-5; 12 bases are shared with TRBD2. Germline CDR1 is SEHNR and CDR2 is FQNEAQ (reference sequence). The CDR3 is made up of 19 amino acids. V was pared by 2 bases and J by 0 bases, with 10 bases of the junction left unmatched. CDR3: CASSLIWVGTSGYQETQYF. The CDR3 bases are TGTGCCAGCAGCTTAATATGGGTGGGGACTAGCGGGTACCAAGAGACCCAGTACTTC. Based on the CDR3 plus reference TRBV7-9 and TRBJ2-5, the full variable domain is DTGVSQNPRHKITKRGQNVTFRCDPISEHNRLYWYRQTLGQGPEFLTYFQNEAQLEKSRLLSDRFSAERPKGSFSTLEIQRTEQGDSAMYLCASSLIWVGTSGYQETQYFGPGTRLLVL.

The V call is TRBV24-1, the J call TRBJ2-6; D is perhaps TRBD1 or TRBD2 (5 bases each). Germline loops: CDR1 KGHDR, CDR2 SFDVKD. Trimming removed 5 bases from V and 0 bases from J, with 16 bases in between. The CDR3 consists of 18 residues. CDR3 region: CATSAPRGLSSGANVLTF. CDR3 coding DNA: TGTGCCACCAGTGCCCCCCGGGGCCTGAGCTCTGGGGCCAACGTCCTGACTTTC.

The chain's CDR3 is CASSSPSAKNIQYF. The CDR3 coding sequence is TGTGCCAGCAGCTCCCCCTCGGCCAAAAACATTCAGTACTTC. The rearrangement uses TRBV11-1 and TRBJ2-4; D is ambiguous. The CDR3 is made up of 14 amino acids. Germline assignment: CDR1 SGHAT and CDR2 FQDESV (reference sequence). Deletions cut 4 bases from V and 1 base from J, with 8 bases between.

CDR3 sequence: CASSQSGQGDSPLHF. CDR3 nucleotide sequence: TGCGCCAGCAGCCAATCGGGACAGGGTGATTCACCCCTCCACTTT. The rearrangement uses TRBV4-1 and TRBJ1-6; 9 positions match TRBD1. The CDR3 runs to 15 residues. The J segment lost 8 bases and the V segment lost 2 bases, leaving 4 bases of the junction unmatched. Germline V CDR1 and CDR2: MGHRA, YSYEKL.

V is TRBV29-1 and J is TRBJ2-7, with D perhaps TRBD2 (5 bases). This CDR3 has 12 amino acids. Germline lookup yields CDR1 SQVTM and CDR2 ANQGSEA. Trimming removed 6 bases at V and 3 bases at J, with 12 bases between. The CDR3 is CSVGGSSYEQYF. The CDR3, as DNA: TGCAGCGTAGGTGGGAGCAGCTACGAGCAGTACTTC.